This is a list of T cell receptor beta chains from one sample in a study of PD-1 blockade in classical Hodgkin lymphoma. Some clones are missing from TCRdb's copy, which holds only in-frame ones; the method was immunoSEQ multiplex PCR. This sample has under 100,000 clones, with 85% to 95% found just once. Source: peripheral blood mononuclear cells (PBMCs), taken before the second cycle of nivolumab. The receptors originated from a human donor with classical Hodgkin lymphoma. The CDR3 runs from the conserved cysteine through the conserved F or W. D genes are given only for firm matches. The size field is filled for only some rows; it gives once, few, many or a size class.

size: -; V: TRBV9; D: TRBD2; J: TRBJ2-5; CDR3: CASSEGGRETQYF; DNA: TGTGCCAGCAGCGAGGGCGGGAGAGAGACCCAGTACTTC
size: -; V: TRBV6-5; D: -; J: TRBJ2-5; CDR3: CASIREETQYF; DNA: TGTGCCAGCATTCGGGAAGAGACCCAGTACTTC
size: -; V: TRBV29-1; D: TRBD1; J: TRBJ1-4; CDR3: CSVVGQGGAEVWKLFF; DNA: TGCAGCGTTGTGGGACAGGGGGGGGCGGAAGTATGGAAACTGTTTTTT
size: -; V: TRBV7-9; D: TRBD2; J: TRBJ2-1; CDR3: CASSLVPGTSYDEQFF; DNA: TGTGCCAGCAGCTTAGTTCCAGGGACTAGCTACGATGAGCAGTTCTTC
size: -; V: TRBV5-1; D: TRBD2; J: TRBJ2-1; CDR3: CASSLGLAGMDEFEQFF; DNA: TGCGCCAGCAGCCTTGGACTAGCGGGTATGGATGAATTTGAGCAGTTCTTC
size: -; V: TRBV5-1; D: -; J: TRBJ2-3; CDR3: CASSFSGITDTQYF; DNA: TGCGCCAGCAGCTTCAGCGGTATCACAGATACGCAGTATTTT
size: -; V: TRBV6-1; D: TRBD2; J: TRBJ2-7; CDR3: CASSLSGTTYEQYF; DNA: TGTGCCAGCAGCCTTAGCGGGACAACCTACGAGCAGTACTTC
size: -; V: TRBV19; D: -; J: TRBJ2-2; CDR3: CASSIGSANTGELFF; DNA: TGTGCCAGTAGTATAGGCAGCGCGAACACCGGGGAGCTGTTTTTT
size: -; V: TRBV29-1; D: -; J: TRBJ2-1; CDR3: CSVDRGGRSYNEQFF; DNA: TGCAGCGTTGACCGGGGAGGAAGGTCCTACAATGAGCAGTTCTTC
size: -; V: TRBV7-6; D: TRBD1; J: TRBJ2-3; CDR3: CASSLRGQSSTDTQYF; DNA: TGTGCCAGCAGCTTAAGGGGACAGTCTAGCACAGATACGCAGTATTTT
size: -; V: TRBV7-8; D: -; J: TRBJ2-7; CDR3: CASSLVGGYEQYF; DNA: TGTGCCAGCAGCTTAGTGGGCGGATACGAGCAGTACTTC
size: -; V: TRBV6-5; D: -; J: TRBJ2-3; CDR3: CASRRGTDTQYF; DNA: TGTGCCAGCCGGCGGGGAACAGATACGCAGTATTTT
size: -; V: TRBV6-4; D: -; J: TRBJ1-4; CDR3: CASSERPGRFCGELFF; DNA: TGTGCCAGCAGTGAAAGGCCAGGCCGCTTTTGCGGGGAACTGTTTTTT
size: -; V: TRBV5-1; D: -; J: TRBJ1-2; CDR3: CASSLALADHGYTF; DNA: TGCGCCAGCAGCTTGGCCTTAGCAGATCATGGCTACACCTTC
size: -; V: TRBV29-1; D: -; J: TRBJ2-7; CDR3: CSVEAGRKLTF; DNA: TGCAGCGTTGAAGCAGGGAGGAAGCTCACCTTC
size: -; V: TRBV10-3; D: -; J: TRBJ2-3; CDR3: CAISEGGPPSTDTQYF; DNA: TGTGCCATCAGTGAGGGAGGACCTCCCAGCACAGATACGCAGTATTTT
size: -; V: TRBV29-1; D: -; J: TRBJ1-4; CDR3: CSVATPYREKLFF; DNA: TGCAGCGTTGCAACACCCTACAGGGAAAAACTGTTTTTT
size: -; V: TRBV5-4; D: -; J: TRBJ2-1; CDR3: CASSLDGGTRNEQFF; DNA: TGTGCCAGCAGCTTGGATGGCGGGACTCGGAATGAGCAGTTCTTC
size: -; V: TRBV29-1; D: -; J: TRBJ2-7; CDR3: CSVTATAYEQYF; DNA: TGCAGCGTCACAGCGACAGCCTACGAGCAGTACTTC
size: -; V: TRBV28; D: -; J: TRBJ2-1; CDR3: CASRSTSAGEQFF; DNA: TGTGCCAGCAGGTCAACATCGGCGGGAGAGCAGTTCTTC
size: -; V: TRBV10-2; D: TRBD2; J: TRBJ2-7; CDR3: CASSRTSGYEQYF; DNA: TGCGCCAGCAGTAGGACTAGCGGCTACGAGCAGTACTTC
size: -; V: TRBV5-1; D: -; J: TRBJ2-3; CDR3: CASVRGGGDRSTDTQYF; DNA: TGCGCCAGCGTCCGTGGAGGCGGCGACAGAAGCACAGATACGCAGTATTTT
size: -; V: TRBV5-1; D: -; J: TRBJ1-5; CDR3: CASSWTSDQPQHF; DNA: TGCGCCAGCAGCTGGACCTCCGATCAGCCCCAGCATTTT
size: -; V: TRBV7-7; D: TRBD2; J: TRBJ2-3; CDR3: CASSPQVSGRADTQYF; DNA: TGTGCTAGCAGCCCCCAGGTTAGCGGGAGAGCAGATACGCAGTATTTT
size: medium-sized; V: TRBV6-5; D: -; J: TRBJ1-5; CDR3: CASSRQHPNQPQHF; DNA: TGTGCCAGCTCTCGGCAGCATCCCAATCAGCCCCAGCATTTT
size: -; V: TRBV30; D: -; J: TRBJ2-1; CDR3: CAWSVRERLNEQFF; DNA: TGTGCCTGGAGTGTCCGGGAGAGGTTGAATGAGCAGTTCTTC
size: once; V: TRBV4-1; D: -; J: TRBJ1-1; CDR3: CASSPQRGNTEAFF; DNA: TGCGCCAGCAGCCCTCAAAGAGGGAACACTGAAGCTTTCTTT
size: -; V: TRBV18; D: TRBD1; J: TRBJ1-1; CDR3: CASSPRGDTEAFF; DNA: TGTGCCAGCTCACCCAGGGGGGACACTGAAGCTTTCTTT
size: -; V: TRBV4-2; D: TRBD1; J: TRBJ1-4; CDR3: CASSQGPGQEWEKLFF; DNA: TGTGCCAGCAGCCAAGGGCCGGGACAGGAATGGGAAAAACTGTTTTTT
size: -; V: TRBV19; D: -; J: TRBJ2-7; CDR3: CASSMGFGGVDEQYF; DNA: TGTGCCAGTAGTATGGGGTTTGGAGGGGTAGACGAGCAGTACTTC
size: -; V: TRBV6-5; D: TRBD1; J: TRBJ1-1; CDR3: CASSYFRDRDPFF; DNA: TGTGCCAGCAGTTACTTCCGGGACAGGGATCCTTTCTTT
size: -; V: TRBV5-1; D: TRBD2; J: TRBJ2-7; CDR3: CASSIGTSGSYEQYF; DNA: TGCGCCAGCAGCATAGGGACTAGCGGCTCCTACGAGCAGTACTTC
size: -; V: TRBV7-9; D: TRBD1; J: TRBJ1-4; CDR3: CASSHPFSGTEDEKLFF; DNA: TGTGCCAGCAGCCATCCGTTTTCTGGGACAGAGGATGAAAAACTGTTTTTT
size: -; V: TRBV30; D: TRBD1; J: TRBJ2-7; CDR3: CAWSRDREDEQYF; DNA: TGTGCCTGGAGTAGGGACAGGGAAGACGAGCAGTACTTC
size: -; V: TRBV7-3; D: -; J: TRBJ2-1; CDR3: CASSLDQIAYNEQFF; DNA: TGTGCCAGCAGCTTAGATCAGATAGCCTACAATGAGCAGTTCTTC
size: -; V: TRBV5-1; D: -; J: TRBJ1-1; CDR3: CASSPVEGNTEAFF; DNA: TGCGCCAGCAGCCCGGTGGAGGGGAACACTGAAGCTTTCTTT
size: -; V: TRBV18; D: TRBD1; J: TRBJ2-7; CDR3: CASSRDRGNYEQYF; DNA: TGTGCCAGCTCACGGGACAGGGGCAACTACGAGCAGTACTTC
size: -; V: TRBV5-1; D: TRBD2; J: TRBJ2-6; CDR3: CASSSWALAGVPGANVLTF; DNA: TGCGCCAGCAGCTCTTGGGCCCTAGCGGGAGTCCCTGGGGCCAACGTCCTGACTTTC
size: -; V: TRBV6-5; D: TRBD1; J: TRBJ2-7; CDR3: CASSYTHGTGSHEQYF; DNA: TGTGCCAGCAGTTACACTCACGGGACAGGGTCCCACGAGCAGTACTTC